The TCR beta chain under discussion was sequenced for a study of T cells in Graves' hyperthyroidism and ophthalmopathy. This clonotype was counted ten times or more. Antigen specificity is unknown. Findings and limits, study-wide: Patients with ophthalmopathy were separated from those with stable hyperthyroidism by a 13 V-J model.

The diagnoses drew upon clinical symptoms, serum thyroxine and TRAb, thyroid ultrasound and orbital computed tomography. Researchers amplified the TCR beta CDR3 regions from RNA transcripts. HTBI primers were the set used in a first-round RT-PCR of the TCR CDR3. Each CDR3 protein gets one entry after TCRdb re-called the multiplex PCR reads with MiXCR. The sample has 600,000 to 750,000 distinct CDR3 sequences; around 16% are singletons. Sequencing was performed on blood. This receptor was obtained from a middle-aged man with Graves' hyperthyroidism.

The CDR3 loop is CASSLATERNTEAFF. The CDR3 DNA follows: TGTGCCAGCAGTTTAGCTACAGAGAGGAACACTGAAGCTTTCTTT. V and J are TRBV12-3 or TRBV12-4 and TRBJ1-1; D is ambiguous. The CDR3 has 15 amino acids. The ends were cut back, 0 bases at V and 1 base at J, with 9 bases in the middle.